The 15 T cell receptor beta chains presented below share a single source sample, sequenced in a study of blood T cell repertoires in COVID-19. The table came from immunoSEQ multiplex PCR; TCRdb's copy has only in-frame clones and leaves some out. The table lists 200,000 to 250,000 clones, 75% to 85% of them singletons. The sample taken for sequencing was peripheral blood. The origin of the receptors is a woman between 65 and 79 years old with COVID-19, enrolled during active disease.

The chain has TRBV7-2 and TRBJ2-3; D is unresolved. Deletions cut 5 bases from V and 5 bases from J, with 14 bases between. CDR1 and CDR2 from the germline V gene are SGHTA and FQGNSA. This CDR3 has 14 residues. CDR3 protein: CASSDRSQGDTQYF. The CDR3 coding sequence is TGTGCCAGCAGCGACCGGAGTCAAGGAGATACGCAGTATTTT.

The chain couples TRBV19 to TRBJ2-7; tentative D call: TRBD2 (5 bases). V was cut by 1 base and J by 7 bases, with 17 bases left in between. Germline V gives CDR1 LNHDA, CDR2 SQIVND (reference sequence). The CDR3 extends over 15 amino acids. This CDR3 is CASSIARTPVGEQYF. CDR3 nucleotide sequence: TGTGCCAGTAGTATAGCCCGGACTCCGGTTGGAGAGCAGTACTTC.

CDR3 DNA sequence: TGTGCCAGTAGGGTGGGCAGGGGTGAATGGACCGGGGAGCTGTTTTTT. Its protein product is CASRVGRGEWTGELFF. This sequence joins TRBV19 and TRBJ2-2; D is perhaps TRBD1 (6 bases). The CDR3 has 16 residues. From germline, CDR1 is LNHDA and CDR2 SQIVND (reference sequence). Trimming took 6 bases from V and 5 from J, leaving 19 bases between them.

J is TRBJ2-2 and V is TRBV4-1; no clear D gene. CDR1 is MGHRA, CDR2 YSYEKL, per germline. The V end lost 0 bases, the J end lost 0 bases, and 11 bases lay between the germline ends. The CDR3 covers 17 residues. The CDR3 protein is CASSQDRVAANTGELFF. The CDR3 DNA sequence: TGCGCCAGCAGCCAAGATCGGGTGGCCGCGAACACCGGGGAGCTGTTTTTT.

CDR3 loop: CASTSGRDTGELFF. CDR3 bases: TGTGCCAGTACAAGCGGGAGGGACACCGGGGAGCTGTTTTTT. The chain joins TRBV19 to TRBJ2-2; 10 bases map to TRBD2. CDR1 and CDR2 (germline): LNHDA, SQIVND (reference sequence). The CDR3 covers 14 residues. V trimming: 7 bases; J trimming: 3 bases; junction bases outside the gene matches: 2.

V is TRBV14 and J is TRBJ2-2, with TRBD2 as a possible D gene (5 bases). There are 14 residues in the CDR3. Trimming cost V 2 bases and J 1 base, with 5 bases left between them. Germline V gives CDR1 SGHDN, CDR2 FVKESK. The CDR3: CASSQRGNTGELFF. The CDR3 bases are TGTGCCAGCAGCCAACGGGGGAACACCGGGGAGCTGTTTTTT.

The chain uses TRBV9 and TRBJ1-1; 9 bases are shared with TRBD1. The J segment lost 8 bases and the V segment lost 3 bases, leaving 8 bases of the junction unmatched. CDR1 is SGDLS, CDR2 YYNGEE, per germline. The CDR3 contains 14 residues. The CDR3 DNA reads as TGTGCCAGCAGCGCCCGAGGACAGGGGCCCGAAGCTTTCTTT. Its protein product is CASSARGQGPEAFF.

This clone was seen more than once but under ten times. DNA for the CDR3: TGTGCCAGCAGTCCCAATACCGGGGACAGGAATGAAAAACTGTTTTTT. It encodes CASSPNTGDRNEKLFF. The chain has TRBV5-6 and TRBJ1-4, with TRBD1 identical over 8 bases. From germline, CDR1 is SGHDT and CDR2 YYEEEE. V dropped 5 bases and J dropped 5; count of bases not matched to a gene: 11. The CDR3 is 16 residues long. Complete variable domain (other parts from reference TRBV5-6 and TRBJ1-4): DAGVTQSPTHLIKTRGQQVTLRCSPKSGHDTVSWYQQALGQGPQFIFQYYEEEERQRGNFPDRFSGHQFPNYSSELNVNALLLGDSALYLCASSPNTGDRNEKLFFGSGTQLSVL.

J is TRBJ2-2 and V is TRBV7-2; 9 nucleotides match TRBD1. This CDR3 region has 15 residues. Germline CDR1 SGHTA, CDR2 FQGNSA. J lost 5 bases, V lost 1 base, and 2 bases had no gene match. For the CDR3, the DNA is TGTGCCAGCAGCTTAGGACAGGGGGGGACCGGGGAGCTGTTTTTT. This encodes CASSLGQGGTGELFF. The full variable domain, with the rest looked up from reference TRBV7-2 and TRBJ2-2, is GAGVSQSPSNKVTEKGKDVELRCDPISGHTALYWYRQSLGQGLEFLIYFQGNSAPDKSGLPSDRFSAERTGGSVSTLTIQRTQQEDSAVYLCASSLGQGGTGELFFGEGSRLTVL.

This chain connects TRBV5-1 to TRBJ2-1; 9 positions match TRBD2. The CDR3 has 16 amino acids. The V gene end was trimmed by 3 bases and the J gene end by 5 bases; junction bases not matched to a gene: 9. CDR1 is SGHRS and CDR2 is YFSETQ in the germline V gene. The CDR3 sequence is CASSSQGLARDNEQFF. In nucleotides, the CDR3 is TGCGCCAGCAGCTCGCAGGGACTAGCTAGGGACAATGAGCAGTTCTTC. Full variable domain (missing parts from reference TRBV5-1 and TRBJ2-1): KAGVTQTPRYLIKTRGQQVTLSCSPISGHRSVSWYQQTPGQGLQFLFEYFSETQRNKGNFPGRFSGRQFSNSRSEMNVSTLELGDSALYLCASSSQGLARDNEQFFGPGTRLTVL.

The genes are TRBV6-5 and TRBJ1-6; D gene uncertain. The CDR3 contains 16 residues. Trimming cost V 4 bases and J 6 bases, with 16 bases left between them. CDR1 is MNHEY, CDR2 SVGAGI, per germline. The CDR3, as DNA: TGTGCCAGCAGTTTGGTGCGGTGGGTGGGTAATTCACCCCTCCACTTT. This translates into CASSLVRWVGNSPLHF.

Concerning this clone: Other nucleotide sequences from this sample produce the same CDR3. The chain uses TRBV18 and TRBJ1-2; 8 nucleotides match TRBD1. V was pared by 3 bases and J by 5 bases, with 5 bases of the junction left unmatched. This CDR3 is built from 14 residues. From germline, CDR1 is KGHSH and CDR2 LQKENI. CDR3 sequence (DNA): TGTGCCAGCTCACCGGGACAGGTTTCTTATGGCTACACCTTC. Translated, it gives CASSPGQVSYGYTF.

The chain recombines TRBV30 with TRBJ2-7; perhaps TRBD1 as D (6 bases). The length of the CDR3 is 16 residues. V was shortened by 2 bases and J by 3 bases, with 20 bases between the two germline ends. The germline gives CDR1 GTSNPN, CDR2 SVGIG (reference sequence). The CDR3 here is CAWSLPLAGEIYEQYF. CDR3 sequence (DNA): TGTGCCTGGAGTCTACCCTTGGCAGGGGAAATCTACGAGCAGTACTTC.

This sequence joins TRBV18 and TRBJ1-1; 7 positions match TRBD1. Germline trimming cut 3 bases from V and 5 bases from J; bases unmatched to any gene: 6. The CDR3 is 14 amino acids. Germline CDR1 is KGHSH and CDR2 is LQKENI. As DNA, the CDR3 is TGTGCCAGCTCACCCCGGACAGGAACAACTGAAGCTTTCTTT. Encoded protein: CASSPRTGTTEAFF.

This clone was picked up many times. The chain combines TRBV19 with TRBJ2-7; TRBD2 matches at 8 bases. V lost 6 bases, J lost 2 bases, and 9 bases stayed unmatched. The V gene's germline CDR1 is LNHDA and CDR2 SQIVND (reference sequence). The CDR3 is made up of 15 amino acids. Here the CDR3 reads CASSSAGGAPYEQYF. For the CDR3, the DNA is TGTGCCAGTAGCTCGGCGGGAGGTGCACCCTACGAGCAGTACTTC.